The entry below gives a single TCR beta chain sequence along with its context. This entry is derived from a study of blood T cell repertoires in COVID-19. Study context: The United States, Italy and Spain supplied acute and convalescent COVID-19 samples. Nucleic acid was either cDNA or gDNA, and it came from T cells, B-cell-depleted T cells, or PBMCs.

Germline CDR1 reads LNHDA; CDR2 reads SQIVND (reference sequence). V lost 6 bases and J lost 5, with 14 bases in between. This CDR3 is 14 amino acids long. Study processing details: Nucleated cell counts were estimated from reference gene primer amplification. Measured with immunoSEQ multiplex PCR; TCRdb has only the in-frame clones, and not every one. V and J calls plus clone size are reproduced from that table; the DNA served to infer D and trimming. Counted here are about 180,000 clones, 70% to 90% occurring once; the ten biggest clones make up 7% to 10%. Sequencing input: peripheral blood. The receptor was derived from a man aged 50 or older with active or convalescent COVID-19. V and J are TRBV19 and TRBJ1-5, with no clear D. CDR3 in amino acids: CASRPDTVHQPQHF. DNA for the CDR3: TGTGCCAGTAGGCCCGACACCGTCCATCAGCCCCAGCATTTT.